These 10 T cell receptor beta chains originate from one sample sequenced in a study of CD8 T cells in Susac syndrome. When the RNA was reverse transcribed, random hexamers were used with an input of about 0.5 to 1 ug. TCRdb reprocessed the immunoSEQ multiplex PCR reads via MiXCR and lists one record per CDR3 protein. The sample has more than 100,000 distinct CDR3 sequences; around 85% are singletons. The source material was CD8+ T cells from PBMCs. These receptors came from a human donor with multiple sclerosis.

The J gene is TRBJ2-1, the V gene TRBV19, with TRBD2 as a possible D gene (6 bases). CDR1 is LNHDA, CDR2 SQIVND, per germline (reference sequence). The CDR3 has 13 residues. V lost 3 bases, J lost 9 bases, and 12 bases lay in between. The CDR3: CASSIGGFSEQFF. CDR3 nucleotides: TGTGCCAGTAGTATTGGAGGGTTCAGTGAGCAGTTCTTC.

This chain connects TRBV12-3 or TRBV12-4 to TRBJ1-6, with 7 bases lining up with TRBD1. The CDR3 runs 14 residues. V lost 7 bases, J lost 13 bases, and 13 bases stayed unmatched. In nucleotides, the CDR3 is TGTGCCAGCACCCCAGGGGGACAGACGGGGCCCCTCCACTTT. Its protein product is CASTPGGQTGPLHF.

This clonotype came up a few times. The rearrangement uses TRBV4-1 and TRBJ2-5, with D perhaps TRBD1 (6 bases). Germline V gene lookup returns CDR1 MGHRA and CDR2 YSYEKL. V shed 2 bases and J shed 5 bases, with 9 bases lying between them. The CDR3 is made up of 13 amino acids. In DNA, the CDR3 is TGCGCCAGCAGCCAAAGGGGGTCTGAGACCCAGTACTTC. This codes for CASSQRGSETQYF.

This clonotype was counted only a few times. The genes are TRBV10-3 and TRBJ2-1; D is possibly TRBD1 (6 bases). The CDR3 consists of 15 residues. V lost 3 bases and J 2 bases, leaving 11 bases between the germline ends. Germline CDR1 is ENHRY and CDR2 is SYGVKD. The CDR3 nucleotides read TGTGCCATCAGTGACCAGGACAGACCCTACAATGAGCAGTTCTTC. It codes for CAISDQDRPYNEQFF.

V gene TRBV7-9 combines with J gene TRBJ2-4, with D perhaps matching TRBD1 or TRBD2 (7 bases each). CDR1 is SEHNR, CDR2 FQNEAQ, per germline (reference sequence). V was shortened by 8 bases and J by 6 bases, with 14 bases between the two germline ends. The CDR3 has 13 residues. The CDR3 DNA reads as TGTGCCAGCTCGAGCGGGACAGTAAACATTCAGTACTTC. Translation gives CASSSGTVNIQYF.

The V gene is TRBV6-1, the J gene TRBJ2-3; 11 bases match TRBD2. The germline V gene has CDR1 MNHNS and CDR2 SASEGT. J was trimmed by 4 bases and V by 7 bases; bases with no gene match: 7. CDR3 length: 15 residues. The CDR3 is CASMVVAGGPDTQYF. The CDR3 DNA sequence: TGTGCCAGCATGGTGGTAGCGGGGGGGCCAGATACGCAGTATTTT.

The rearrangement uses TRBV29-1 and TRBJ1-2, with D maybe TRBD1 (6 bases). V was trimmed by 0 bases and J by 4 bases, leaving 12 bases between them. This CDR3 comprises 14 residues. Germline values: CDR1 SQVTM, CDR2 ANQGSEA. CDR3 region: CSVEDPARGYGYTF. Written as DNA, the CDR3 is TGCAGCGTTGAAGATCCTGCCAGGGGCTATGGCTACACCTTC.

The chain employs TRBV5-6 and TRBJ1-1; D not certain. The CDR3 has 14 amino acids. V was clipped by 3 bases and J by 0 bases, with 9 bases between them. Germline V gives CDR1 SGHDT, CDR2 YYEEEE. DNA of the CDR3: TGTGCCAGCAGCTATCGTAATTTGAACACTGAAGCTTTCTTT. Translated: CASSYRNLNTEAFF.

The CDR3 here is CASRTYSNQPQHF. The CDR3 coding sequence is TGTGCCAGCAGAACCTATAGCAATCAGCCCCAGCATTTT. The genes are TRBV27 and TRBJ1-5; D gene uncertain. The V end lost 6 bases, the J end lost 0 bases, and 6 bases lay between the germline ends. Per the germline V gene, CDR1 is MNHEY and CDR2 is SMNVEV (reference sequence). The CDR3 runs 13 residues.

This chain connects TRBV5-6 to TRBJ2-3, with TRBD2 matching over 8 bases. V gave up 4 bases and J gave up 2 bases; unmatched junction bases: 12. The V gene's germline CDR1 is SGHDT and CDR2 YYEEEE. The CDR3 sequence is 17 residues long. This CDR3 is CASSQRLAQYITDTQYF. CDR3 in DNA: TGTGCCAGCAGCCAACGACTAGCGCAGTATATCACAGATACGCAGTATTTT.